This T cell receptor beta chain was recovered during a study of prognosis after radiotherapy for stage I lung cancer. Looking at the study overall: Fourteen of the patients presented with newly diagnosed primary stage I lung tumors; a few had oligometastatic NSCLC following surgical resection of the primary tumor. No patients got concurrent therapy with stereotactic body radiotherapy. There were several patients who developed distant metastases (median around seven months) after radiotherapy, while under 19 showed no significant progression. Notes on the study in general: Lower Shannon entropy after stereotactic body radiation therapy was observed in patients who went on to develop distant metastases.

The CDR3 contains 17 residues. The germline V gene encodes CDR1 SEHNR and CDR2 FQNEAQ (reference sequence). The TCR beta CDR3 region was amplified from genomic DNA, with two rounds of multiplex PCR being used for the amplification. For every TRBV and TRBJ gene, a specific primer was used in first-round PCR. A single record per CDR3 protein comes from TCRdb applying MiXCR to the multiplex PCR reads. The table lists approximately 17,000 distinct CDR3 sequences, around 29% of them singletons. Details on this clonotype: Its antigen is not known. At one end, the junction sequence differs from germline, possibly due to a read error.

This sequence originates from a donor at least 50 years old with non-small cell lung cancer. This sample comprised PBMCs, obtained before or after stereotactic body radiation therapy (not recorded which). The J gene is TRBJ2-1, the V gene TRBV7-9, with 13 bases lining up with TRBD2. The CDR3 bases are TGTGCAAGCAGCCCCACGTTGAGACTAGCGGGAGGTAATGAGCAGTTCTTC. Amino acid sequence: CASSPTLRLAGGNEQFF.